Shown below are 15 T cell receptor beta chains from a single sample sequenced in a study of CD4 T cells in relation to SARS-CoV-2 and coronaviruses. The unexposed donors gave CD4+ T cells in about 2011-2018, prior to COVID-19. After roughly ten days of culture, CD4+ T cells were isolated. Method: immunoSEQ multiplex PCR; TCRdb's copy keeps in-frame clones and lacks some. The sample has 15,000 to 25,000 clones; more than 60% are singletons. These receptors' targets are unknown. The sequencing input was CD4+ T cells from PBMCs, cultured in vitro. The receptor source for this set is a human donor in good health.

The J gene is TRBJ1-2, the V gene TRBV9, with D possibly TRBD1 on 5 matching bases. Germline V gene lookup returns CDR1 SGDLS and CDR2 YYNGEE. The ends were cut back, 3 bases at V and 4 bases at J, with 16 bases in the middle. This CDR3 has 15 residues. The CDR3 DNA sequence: TGTGCCAGCAGCGCCGATGGGGGGGGAATCTATGGCTACACCTTC. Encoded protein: CASSADGGGIYGYTF.

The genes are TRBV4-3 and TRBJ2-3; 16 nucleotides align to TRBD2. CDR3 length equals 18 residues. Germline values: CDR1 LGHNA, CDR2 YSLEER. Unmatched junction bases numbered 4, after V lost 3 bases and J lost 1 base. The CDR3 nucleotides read TGCGCCAGCAGCCATGGGACTAGCGGGGGGGCCGGCACAGATACGCAGTATTTT. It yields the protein CASSHGTSGGAGTDTQYF.

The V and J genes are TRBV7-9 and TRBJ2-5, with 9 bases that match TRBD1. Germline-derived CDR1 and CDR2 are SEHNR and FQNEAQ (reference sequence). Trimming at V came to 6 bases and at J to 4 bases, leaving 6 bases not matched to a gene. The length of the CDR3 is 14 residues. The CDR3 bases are TGTGCCAGCAGATCTACAGGGGGCGTAGAGACCCAGTACTTC. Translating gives CASRSTGGVETQYF. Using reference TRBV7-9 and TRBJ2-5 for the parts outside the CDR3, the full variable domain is DTGVSQNPRHKITKRGQNVTFRCDPISEHNRLYWYRQTLGQGPEFLTYFQNEAQLEKSRLLSDRFSAERPKGSFSTLEIQRTEQGDSAMYLCASRSTGGVETQYFGPGTRLLVL.

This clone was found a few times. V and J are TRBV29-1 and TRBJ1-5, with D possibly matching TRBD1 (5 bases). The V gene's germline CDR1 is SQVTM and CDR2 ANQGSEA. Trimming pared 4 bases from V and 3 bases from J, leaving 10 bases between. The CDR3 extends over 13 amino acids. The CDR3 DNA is TGCAGCGTTGGGTTCGGGGCCAATCAGCCCCAGCATTTT. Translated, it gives CSVGFGANQPQHF.

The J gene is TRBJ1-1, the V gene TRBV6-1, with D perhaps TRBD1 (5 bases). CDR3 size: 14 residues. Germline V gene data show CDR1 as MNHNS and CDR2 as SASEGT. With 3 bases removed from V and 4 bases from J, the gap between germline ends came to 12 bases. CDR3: CASSDQGLITEAFF. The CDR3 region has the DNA TGTGCCAGCAGTGACCAGGGTTTAATCACTGAAGCTTTCTTT.

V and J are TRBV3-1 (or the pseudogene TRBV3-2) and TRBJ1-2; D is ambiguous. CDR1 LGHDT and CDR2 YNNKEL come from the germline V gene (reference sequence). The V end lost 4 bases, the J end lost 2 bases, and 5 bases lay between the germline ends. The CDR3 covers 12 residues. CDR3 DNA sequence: TGTGCCAGCAGCCGGGGAAACTATGGCTACACCTTC. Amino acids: CASSRGNYGYTF.

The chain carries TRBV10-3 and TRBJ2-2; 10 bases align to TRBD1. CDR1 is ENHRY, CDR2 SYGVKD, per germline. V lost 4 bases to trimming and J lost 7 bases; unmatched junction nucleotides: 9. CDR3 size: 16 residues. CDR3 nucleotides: TGTGCCATCAGTGGCCTTGACAGGGGGCTTGGCGGGGAGCTGTTTTTT. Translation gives CAISGLDRGLGGELFF.

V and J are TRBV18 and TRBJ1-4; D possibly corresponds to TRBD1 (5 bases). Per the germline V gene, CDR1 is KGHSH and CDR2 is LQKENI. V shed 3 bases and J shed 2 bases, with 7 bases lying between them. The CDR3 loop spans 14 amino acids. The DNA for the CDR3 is TGTGCCAGCTCACCGGGGCCCACTAATGAAAAACTGTTTTTT. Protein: CASSPGPTNEKLFF.

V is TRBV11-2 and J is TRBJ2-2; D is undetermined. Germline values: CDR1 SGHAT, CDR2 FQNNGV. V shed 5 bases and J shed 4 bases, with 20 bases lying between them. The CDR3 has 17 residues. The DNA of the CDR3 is TGTGCCAGCAGCCCATTTAACGGCCCTCGATCCACCGGGGAGCTGTTTTTT. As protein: CASSPFNGPRSTGELFF.

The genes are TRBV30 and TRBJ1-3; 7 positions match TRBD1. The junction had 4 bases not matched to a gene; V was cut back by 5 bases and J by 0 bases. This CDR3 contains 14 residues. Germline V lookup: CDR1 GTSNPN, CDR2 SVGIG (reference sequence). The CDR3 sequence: CAWGQASSGNTIYF. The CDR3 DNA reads TGTGCCTGGGGACAGGCCTCCTCTGGAAACACCATATATTTT.

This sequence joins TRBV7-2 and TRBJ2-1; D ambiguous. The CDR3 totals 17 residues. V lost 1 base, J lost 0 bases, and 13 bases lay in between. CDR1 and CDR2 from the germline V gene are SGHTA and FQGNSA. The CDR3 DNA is TGTGCCAGCAGCTTAGTTAGTACGCGGAGCTCCTACAATGAGCAGTTCTTC. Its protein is CASSLVSTRSSYNEQFF. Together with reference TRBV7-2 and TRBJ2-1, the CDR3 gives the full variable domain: GAGVSQSPSNKVTEKGKDVELRCDPISGHTALYWYRQSLGQGLEFLIYFQGNSAPDKSGLPSDRFSAERTGGSVSTLTIQRTQQEDSAVYLCASSLVSTRSSYNEQFFGPGTRLTVL.

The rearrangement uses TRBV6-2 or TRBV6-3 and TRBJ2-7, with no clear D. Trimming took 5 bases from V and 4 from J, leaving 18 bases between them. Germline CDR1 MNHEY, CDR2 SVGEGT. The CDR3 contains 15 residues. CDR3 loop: CASSLWPTNGYEQYF. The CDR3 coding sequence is TGTGCCAGCAGTCTATGGCCTACGAACGGGTACGAGCAGTACTTC.

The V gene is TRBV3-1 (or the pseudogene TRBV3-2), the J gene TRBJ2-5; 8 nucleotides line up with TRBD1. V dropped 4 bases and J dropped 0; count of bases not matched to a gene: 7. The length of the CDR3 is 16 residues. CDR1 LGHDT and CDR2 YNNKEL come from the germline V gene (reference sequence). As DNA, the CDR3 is TGTGCCAGCAGCCGGTTCAGGGGGCGAAACCAAGAGACCCAGTACTTC. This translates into CASSRFRGRNQETQYF.

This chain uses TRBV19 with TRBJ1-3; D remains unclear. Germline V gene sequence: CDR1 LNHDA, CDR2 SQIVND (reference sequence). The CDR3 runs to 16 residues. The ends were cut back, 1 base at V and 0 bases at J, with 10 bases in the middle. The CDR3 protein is CASSIGGPSSGNTIYF. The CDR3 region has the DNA TGTGCCAGTAGTATAGGAGGACCGAGCTCTGGAAACACCATATATTTT.

CDR3 coding DNA: TGTGCCAGCAGCATCATCGGGGCTGGCAATGAAAAACTGTTTTTT. Its protein is CASSIIGAGNEKLFF. This chain uses TRBV6-5 with TRBJ1-4, with a possible D match to TRBD1 (5 bases). Germline CDR1 reads MNHEY; CDR2 reads SVGAGI. Trimming took off 6 bases at V and 5 bases at J, with 16 bases between the two ends. CDR3 size: 15 residues.